This T cell receptor (beta chain) was captured in a study of identifying expanded T cells in peripheral blood. The CDR3 spans 15 residues. Germline V gene sequence: CDR1 MNHEY, CDR2 SVGAGI. V trimming: 6 bases; J trimming: 5 bases; junction bases outside the gene matches: 11. A word on this clone: Its antigen is unknown.

Study-level findings and limits: Across healthy donors, higher total template counts meant significantly greater two-week count variance.

TCRdb keeps only in-frame clones here, not all; method: immunoSEQ multiplex PCR. The sample yields approximately 100,000 clones, around 89% seen once. This sequence was found in a person aged 18 to 75 in good health. The sample comprised blood. The V gene is TRBV6-5, the J gene TRBJ2-5; 8 nucleotides agree with TRBD2. CDR3 protein: CASSEIRGGLETQYF. DNA for the CDR3: TGTGCCAGCAGCGAGATTCGGGGGGGCCTGGAGACCCAGTACTTC.